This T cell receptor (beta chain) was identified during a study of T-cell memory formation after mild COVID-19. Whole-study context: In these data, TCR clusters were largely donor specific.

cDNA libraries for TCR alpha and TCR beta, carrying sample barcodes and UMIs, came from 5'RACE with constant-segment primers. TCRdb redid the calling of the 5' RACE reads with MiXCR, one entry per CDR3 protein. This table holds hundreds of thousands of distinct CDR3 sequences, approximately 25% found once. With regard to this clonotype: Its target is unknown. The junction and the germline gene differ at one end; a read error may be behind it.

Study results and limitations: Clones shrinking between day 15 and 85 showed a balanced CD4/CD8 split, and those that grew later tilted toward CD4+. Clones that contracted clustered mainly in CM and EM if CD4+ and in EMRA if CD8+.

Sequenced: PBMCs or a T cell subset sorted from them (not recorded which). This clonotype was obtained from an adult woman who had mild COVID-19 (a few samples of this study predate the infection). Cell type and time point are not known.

CDR3 region: CASSFDVRYNEQFF. The CDR3 DNA reads as TGTGCTAGCAGCTTCGACGTGCGGTACAATGAGCAGTTCTTC. This rearrangement joins TRBV7-7 to TRBJ2-1; D is uncertain. The CDR3 is 14 residues long. Germline V gene data show CDR1 as SSHAT and CDR2 as FNYEAQ (reference sequence).